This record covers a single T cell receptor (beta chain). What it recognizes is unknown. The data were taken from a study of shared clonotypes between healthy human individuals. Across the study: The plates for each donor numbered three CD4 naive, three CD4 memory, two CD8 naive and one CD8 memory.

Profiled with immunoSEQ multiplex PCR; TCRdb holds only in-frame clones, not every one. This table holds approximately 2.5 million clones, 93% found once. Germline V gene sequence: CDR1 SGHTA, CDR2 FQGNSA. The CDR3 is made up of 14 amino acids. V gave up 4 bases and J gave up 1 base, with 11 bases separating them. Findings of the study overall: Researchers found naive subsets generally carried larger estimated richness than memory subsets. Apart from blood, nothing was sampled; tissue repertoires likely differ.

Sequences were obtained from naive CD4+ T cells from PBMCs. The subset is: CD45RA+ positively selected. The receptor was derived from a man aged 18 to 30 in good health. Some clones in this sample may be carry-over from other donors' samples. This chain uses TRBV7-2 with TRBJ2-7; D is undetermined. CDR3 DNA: TGTGCCAGCAGCTCCGTCTGGTCATCCTACGAGCAGTACTTC. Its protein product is CASSSVWSSYEQYF.